One sample yielded the 21 T cell receptor beta chains listed below, sequenced in a study of OX40 agonist ivuxolimab in advanced cancers. Produced via immunoSEQ multiplex PCR; TCRdb's table is partial and in-frame only. The sample lists 85,000 to 100,000 clones, roughly 90% occurring once. This specimen consisted of CD4+ or CD8+ T cells sorted from blood, obtained in a trial of the OX40 agonist ivuxolimab. The receptors come from an adult with an advanced solid tumor such as melanoma, head and neck, liver or kidney cancer.

The chain recombines TRBV19 with TRBJ2-5; 8 nucleotides match TRBD1. The CDR3 length is 14 residues. Germline CDR1 is LNHDA and CDR2 is SQIVND (reference sequence). Trimming cost V 5 bases and J 3 bases; bases outside gene matches: 5. This chain's CDR3 is CASSQTGGKETQYF. The CDR3 nucleotides read TGTGCCAGTAGTCAAACAGGGGGGAAAGAGACCCAGTACTTC.

This clone was picked up one time. The V call is TRBV10-1, the J call TRBJ1-5; 7 nucleotides agree with TRBD1. V was clipped by 7 bases and J by 1 base; unmatched bases: 7. This CDR3 comprises 15 residues. The germline gives CDR1 WNHNN, CDR2 SYGVQD (reference sequence). Written as DNA, the CDR3 is TGCGCCAGCAATAGACAGGGCCCCAGCAATCAGCCCCAGCATTTT. Its translation is CASNRQGPSNQPQHF.

V usage is TRBV11-2 and J usage is TRBJ2-1; TRBD2 aligns across 11 bases. CDR3 length equals 16 residues. Germline loops: CDR1 SGHAT, CDR2 FQNNGV. J was trimmed by 9 bases and V by 4 bases; bases with no gene match: 11. The CDR3 region has the DNA TGTGCCAGCAGCTGGAAAAGACTAGCGGGGTGGGGTGAGCAGTTCTTC. Encoded protein: CASSWKRLAGWGEQFF. Based on the CDR3 plus reference TRBV11-2 and TRBJ2-1, the full variable domain is EAGVAQSPRYKIIEKRQSVAFWCNPISGHATLYWYQQILGQGPKLLIQFQNNGVVDDSQLPKDRFSAERLKGVDSTLKIQPAKLEDSAVYLCASSWKRLAGWGEQFFGPGTRLTVL.

The V and J genes are TRBV7-9 and TRBJ2-7; the D is unclear. Looked up from germline, CDR1 is SEHNR and CDR2 is FQNEAQ (reference sequence). Trimming left V 5 bases short and J 4 bases short, with 6 bases between. The CDR3 totals 11 residues. CDR3 region: CASSGRYEQYF. CDR3 bases: TGTGCCAGCAGCGGGCGATACGAGCAGTACTTC.

This chain joins TRBV4-2 and TRBJ2-3; D is uncertain. The CDR3 is 15 residues long. CDR1 and CDR2 (germline): LGHNA, YNFKEQ. Trimming removed 2 bases from V and 4 bases from J, with 13 bases in between. This CDR3 reads CASSQRSAGPDTQYF. In DNA, the CDR3 is TGTGCCAGCAGCCAACGCTCGGCAGGCCCAGATACGCAGTATTTT.

This clone was seen only once. V and J are TRBV6-5 and TRBJ2-5; D is unresolved. Trimming left V 7 bases short and J 2 bases short, with 17 bases between. CDR3 length equals 15 residues. Germline values: CDR1 MNHEY, CDR2 SVGAGI. The CDR3 here is CASTSPLGSQETQYF. Here the CDR3 DNA reads TGTGCCAGCACCTCCCCTTTGGGCTCTCAAGAGACCCAGTACTTC.

The genes are TRBV28 and TRBJ1-2, with 10 bases identical to TRBD1. The CDR3 extends over 14 amino acids. Germline V gives CDR1 MDHEN, CDR2 SYDVKM. With 3 bases clipped from V and 5 bases from J, the junction kept 3 bases outside the gene matches. In DNA, the CDR3 is TGTGCCAGCAGTTTGGGACAGGGGTGGTATGGCTACACCTTC. Its translation is CASSLGQGWYGYTF.

The V call is TRBV7-9, the J call TRBJ2-3; D ambiguous. The CDR3 contains 11 residues. V was cut by 0 bases and J by 5 bases, with 0 bases left in between. In germline, CDR1 is SEHNR, CDR2 FQNEAQ (reference sequence). The CDR3 reads CASSLADTQYF. Written as DNA, the CDR3 is TGTGCCAGCAGCTTAGCAGATACGCAGTATTTT.

V usage is TRBV2 and J usage is TRBJ1-1, with a possible D match to TRBD1 (6 bases). V was trimmed by 7 bases and J by 3 bases, leaving 12 bases between them. Germline V gene sequence: CDR1 SNHLY, CDR2 FYNNEI. The CDR3 runs to 13 residues. Here the CDR3 DNA reads TGTGCCAGCACGTGGGGGGCGGACACTGAAGCTTTCTTT. This encodes CASTWGADTEAFF.

The V call is TRBV19, the J call TRBJ2-1; the match to TRBD2 covers 10 bases. Germline CDR1 and CDR2: LNHDA and SQIVND (reference sequence). This CDR3 has 14 amino acids. V was clipped by 5 bases and J by 3 bases; unmatched bases: 1. This CDR3 reads CASSVAGGYNEQFF. The CDR3, as DNA: TGTGCCAGTAGTGTAGCGGGGGGCTACAATGAGCAGTTCTTC.

This chain uses TRBV18 with TRBJ2-7; 9 positions match TRBD2. There are 17 residues in the CDR3. Germline values: CDR1 KGHSH, CDR2 LQKENI. J gave up 2 bases and V 1 base, and 9 bases lay outside the gene matches. CDR3: CASSPRSGGDTAYEQYF. The DNA of the CDR3 is TGTGCCAGCTCACCACGTAGCGGGGGCGACACGGCCTACGAGCAGTACTTC. The full variable domain, with the rest looked up from reference TRBV18 and TRBJ2-7, is NAGVMQNPRHLVRRRGQEARLRCSPMKGHSHVYWYRQLPEEGLKFMVYLQKENIIDESGMPKERFSAEFPKEGPSILRIQQVVRGDSAAYFCASSPRSGGDTAYEQYFGPGTRLTVT.

The CDR3 DNA follows: TGTGCCAGCTTTGGGACAGGGCACGGCTACACCTTC. Translating it yields CASFGTGHGYTF. The chain couples TRBV25-1 to TRBJ1-2; 9 nucleotides match TRBD1. CDR1 is MGHDK and CDR2 is SYGVNS in the germline V gene. The CDR3 spans 12 residues. V was clipped by 8 bases and J by 8 bases; unmatched bases: 6.

In DNA form, the CDR3 reads TGTGCCTGGAGTGTATTAAAAGAGGACAAAGGGGTGAAGGAGCAGTACTTC. Amino acid sequence: CAWSVLKEDKGVKEQYF. The chain recombines TRBV30 with TRBJ2-7; D is perhaps TRBD1 (5 bases). Germline values: CDR1 GTSNPN, CDR2 SVGIG (reference sequence). Between the trimmed V and J ends, which lost 0 bases and 7 bases, there was a span of 25 bases. CDR3 length: 17 residues.

The table lists this clone with a count of one. V gene TRBV28 combines with J gene TRBJ1-3, with no clear D. V was trimmed by 8 bases and J by 4 bases, leaving 21 bases between them. The CDR3 is 16 amino acids. The germline CDR1 and CDR2 sequences are MDHEN and SYDVKM. DNA for the CDR3: TGTGCCAGCGGAGGGCCTCAAATTTCAGTAGGAAACACCATATATTTT. As protein: CASGGPQISVGNTIYF.

The chain combines TRBV5-3 with TRBJ2-1, with unresolved D. TRBV5-3 is reported as an ORF; its role is uncertain. CDR3 length equals 11 residues. Trimming stripped 4 bases from V and 12 bases from J, with 11 bases between. DNA of the CDR3: TGTGCCAGAAGCGCAAGGGTCAGGCAGTTCTTC. Amino acids: CARSARVRQFF.

V and J are TRBV6-1 and TRBJ2-7; no reliable D call. The germline V gene encodes CDR1 MNHNS and CDR2 SASEGT. The CDR3 is 10 residues long. V lost 2 bases and J lost 12, with 8 bases in between. CDR3 protein: CASSELRWYF. Here the CDR3 DNA reads TGTGCCAGCAGTGAACTTCGGTGGTACTTC.

The CDR3 region has the DNA TGTGCCACTCCTCCCGACAGGGACAACTATGGCTACACCTTC. This codes for CATPPDRDNYGYTF. V gene TRBV28 combines with J gene TRBJ1-2; 7 bases fit TRBD1. Germline V gene sequence: CDR1 MDHEN, CDR2 SYDVKM. The CDR3 contains 14 residues. V lost 10 bases and J lost 2; bases outside the gene matches: 10.

The CDR3 here is CAWDDRPLGEQYF. The CDR3 region has the DNA TGTGCCTGGGACGACAGGCCCCTGGGCGAGCAGTACTTC. The chain uses TRBV30 and TRBJ2-7; D is possibly TRBD1 (6 bases). Germline V gene lookup returns CDR1 GTSNPN and CDR2 SVGIG (reference sequence). The CDR3 contains 13 residues. The germline V and J ends were trimmed by 5 bases and 6 bases, with 17 bases remaining between them.

A single count supports this clone. The gene calls are TRBV7-2 and TRBJ1-2; 7 bases are a match to TRBD1. The germline V gene has CDR1 SGHTA and CDR2 FQGNSA. The trim removed 4 bases at V and 8 bases at J, leaving 4 bases unmatched. The CDR3 has 12 amino acids. In nucleotides, the CDR3 is TGTGCCAGCAGCTCCTTGGACAGGGGCTACACCTTC. This encodes CASSSLDRGYTF.

The rearrangement joins TRBV7-9 to TRBJ2-3, with 7 bases identical to TRBD2. Germline CDR1 SEHNR, CDR2 FQNEAQ (reference sequence). The V and J ends lost 8 bases and 6 bases, in that order; junction bases with no gene match: 2. This CDR3 has 11 amino acids. CDR3 nucleotide sequence: TGTGCCAGCCGGCGGGAGGATACGCAGTATTTT. This encodes CASRREDTQYF.

CDR3 sequence (DNA): TGTGCCAGCAGCACCCAGATCCTCCAGCCCCTGTTTTTT. This gives the protein CASSTQILQPLFF. The chain joins TRBV7-6 to TRBJ1-4; the D is unclear. This CDR3 contains 13 residues. Germline V gene sequence: CDR1 SGHVS, CDR2 FNYEAQ. Trimming removed 5 bases at V and 14 bases at J, with 18 bases between.